This note documents a single TCR beta chain sequence. Its specificity is not known. This sample stems from a study of T cells expressing NK-cell markers. Study-level results: In a group of 5 or 6 donors, dominant NKG2C+ clonotypes represented roughly 1.0-7.5% of CD8+ T cells.

The TCR beta cDNA came from 5'RACE template switching with UMIs. TCRdb reprocessed the 5' RACE reads and stores each CDR3 protein as one record, lacking DNA. Its listing shows fewer than 400,000 distinct CDR3 sequences. This sequence originates from a woman between 45 and 60 years old in good health. The specimen was blood T cells: a sorted CD56 or NKG2C T cell subset, CD4+ or CD8+ T cells, or bulk PBMC T cells (not recorded which).

The CDR3 region is CASGISGQREAFF. This chain links TRBV7-9 with TRBJ1-1; TCRdb reports TRBD1, a call that lacks DNA to check it against. There are 13 residues in the CDR3. Germline CDR1 SEHNR, CDR2 FQNEAQ (reference sequence).